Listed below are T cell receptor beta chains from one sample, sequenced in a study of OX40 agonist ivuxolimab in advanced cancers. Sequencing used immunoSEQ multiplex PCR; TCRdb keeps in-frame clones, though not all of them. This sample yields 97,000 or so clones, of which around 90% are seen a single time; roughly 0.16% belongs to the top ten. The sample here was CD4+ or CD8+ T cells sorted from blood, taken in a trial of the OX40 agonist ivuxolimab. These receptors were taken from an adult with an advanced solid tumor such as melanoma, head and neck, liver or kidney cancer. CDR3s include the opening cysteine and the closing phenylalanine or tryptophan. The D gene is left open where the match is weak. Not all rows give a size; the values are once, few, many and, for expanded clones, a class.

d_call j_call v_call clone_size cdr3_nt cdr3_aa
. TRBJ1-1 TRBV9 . TGTGCCAGCAGCGCTGGGGGGGCGTTTGGTGAAGCTTTCTTT CASSAGGAFGEAFF
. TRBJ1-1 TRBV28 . TGTGCCAGCAGTTTGGTGGCAGAATACACTGAAGCTTTCTTT CASSLVAEYTEAFF
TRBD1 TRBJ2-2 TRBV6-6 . TGTGCCAGCAGTTACCCCCAGGGGGCGGGCGCCGGGGAGCTGTTTTTT CASSYPQGAGAGELFF
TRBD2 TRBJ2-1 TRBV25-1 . TGTGCCAGCAGTGTGGATATGCGGGGGAAAATCAATGAGCAGTTCTTC CASSVDMRGKINEQFF
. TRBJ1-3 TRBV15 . TGTGCCACCAGCAGAGTAATGGGGGCCGGCTCTGGAAACACCATATATTTT CATSRVMGAGSGNTIYF
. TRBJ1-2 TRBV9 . TGTGCCAGCAGCGTAAATCCCCGGGGGGCGGATGGCTACACCTTC CASSVNPRGADGYTF
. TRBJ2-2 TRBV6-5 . TGTGCCAGTGTCAAGGCAGGGAACACCGGGGAGCTGTTTTTT CASVKAGNTGELFF
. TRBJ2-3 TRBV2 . TGTGCCAGCAAGTGGGGGGAGACGGGAGTCACAGATACGCAGTATTTT CASKWGETGVTDTQYF
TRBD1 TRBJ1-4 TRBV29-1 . TGCAGCGTGGTTTCCGGGACAGCAAATGAAAAACTGTTTTTT CSVVSGTANEKLFF
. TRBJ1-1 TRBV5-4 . TGTGCCAGCCGCCGTGGGGGGGCGAGCACTGAAGCTTTCTTT CASRRGGASTEAFF
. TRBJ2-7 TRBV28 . TGTGCCAGCAGTTTAGAAGGGCAGGGATTGTCCTACGAGCAGTACTTC CASSLEGQGLSYEQYF
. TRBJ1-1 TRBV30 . TGTGCCTGGCAGCCTGTGAACACTGAAGCTTTCTTT CAWQPVNTEAFF
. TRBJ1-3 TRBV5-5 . TGTGCCAGCAACCTGCTGGGCCCGAGCTCTGGAAACACCATATATTTT CASNLLGPSSGNTIYF
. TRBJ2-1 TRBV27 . TGTGCCAGCAGTTTATCGGAAAATGAGCAGTTCTTC CASSLSENEQFF
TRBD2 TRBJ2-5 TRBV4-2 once TGTGCCAGCAGCCAAGATTGGGCGGGGGTCGAGACCCAGTACTTC CASSQDWAGVETQYF
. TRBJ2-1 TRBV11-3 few TGTGCCAGCAGCTTAAATTCCAATGAGCAGTTCTTC CASSLNSNEQFF
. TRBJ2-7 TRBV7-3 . TGTGCCAGCAGCGAGGGAGGAGGGTACGAGCAGTACTTC CASSEGGGYEQYF
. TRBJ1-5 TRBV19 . TGTGCCAGTAGTCTCCGCCCTTTTCCGGGGAGCAATCAGCCCCAGCATTTT CASSLRPFPGSNQPQHF
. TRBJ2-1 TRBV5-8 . TGTGCCAGCAGCTTCCTAAATGAGCAGTTCTTC CASSFLNEQFF
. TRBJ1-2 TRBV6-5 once TGTGCCAGCAGTTCCTCTTTAACAGGGTATGGCTACACCTTC CASSSSLTGYGYTF
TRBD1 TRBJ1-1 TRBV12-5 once TGTGCTAGTGGTTTGGCCCTGACAGGGGAGGGTGACACTGAAGCTTTCTTT CASGLALTGEGDTEAFF
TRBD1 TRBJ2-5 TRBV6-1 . TGTGCCAGCAGTGATACCCAGGGGGTTTGGGACCAAGAGACCCAGTACTTC CASSDTQGVWDQETQYF
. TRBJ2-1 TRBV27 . TGTGCCAGCAGCCTTAGTACGCTAGATGGTTGGGGACGGCCTTCAAGCAATGAGCAGTTCTTC CASSLSTLDGWGRPSSNEQFF
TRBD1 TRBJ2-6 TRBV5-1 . TGCGCCAGCAGCTTAACAGGGGCTGGGGCCAACGTCCTGACTTTC CASSLTGAGANVLTF
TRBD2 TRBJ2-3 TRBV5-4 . TGTGCCAGCAGCGTTCTAGCGGGAGTAGTAGATACGCAGTATTTT CASSVLAGVVDTQYF
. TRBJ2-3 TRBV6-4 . TGTGCCAGCAGTGACGGACACCGCACAGATACGCAGTATTTT CASSDGHRTDTQYF
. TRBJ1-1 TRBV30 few TGTGCCTGGTCACGGGTAAACACTGAAGCTTTCTTT CAWSRVNTEAFF
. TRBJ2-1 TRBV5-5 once TGTGCCAGCAGCTTGGCGGTTTACAATGAGCAGTTCTTC CASSLAVYNEQFF
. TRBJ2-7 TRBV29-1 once TGCAGCGTGGGGTCTCCCCCCGGAATCGAGCAGTACTTC CSVGSPPGIEQYF
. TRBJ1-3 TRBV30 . TGTGCCTGGAGTGTACTGGAAAACACCATATATTTT CAWSVLENTIYF
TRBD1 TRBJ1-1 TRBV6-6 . TGTGCCAGCAGGCTAGCCCCGGGACAGGGCCCTGAAGCTTTCTTT CASRLAPGQGPEAFF
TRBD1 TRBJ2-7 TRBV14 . TGTGCCAGCAGCCTCCTGCGCACAGGGGTTTACGAGCAGTACTTC CASSLLRTGVYEQYF
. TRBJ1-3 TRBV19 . TGTGCCAGTAAAAACAGGGTTTCTGGAAACACCATATATTTT CASKNRVSGNTIYF
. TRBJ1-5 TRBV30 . TGTGCCTGGAGTGTACGGGGGGGGCAGGGTAGTCAGCCCCAGCATTTT CAWSVRGGQGSQPQHF
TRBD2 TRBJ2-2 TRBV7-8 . TGTGCCAGCAGCTTAGAACTAGCGGGGGTTGTCGGGGAGCTGTTTTTT CASSLELAGVVGELFF
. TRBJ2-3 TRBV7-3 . TGTGCCAGCAGCTTATCGGGGCATAGGACAGATACGCAGTATTTT CASSLSGHRTDTQYF
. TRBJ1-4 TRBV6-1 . TGTGCCAGCACCCAAACTATAGCTAATGAAAAACTGTTTTTT CASTQTIANEKLFF
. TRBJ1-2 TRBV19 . TGTGCCAGTACCCATGTGGGACCAGGAGTGACCTTC CASTHVGPGVTF
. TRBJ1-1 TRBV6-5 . TGTGCCAGCTTACGACAGGTTGAAGCTTTCTTT CASLRQVEAFF
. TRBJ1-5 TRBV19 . TGTGCCAGTAGTATAGCAGGGATCGCTCAGCCCCAGCATTTT CASSIAGIAQPQHF
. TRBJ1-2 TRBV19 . TGTGCCAGTAGGATTGGCGGTGGCTACACCTTC CASRIGGGYTF
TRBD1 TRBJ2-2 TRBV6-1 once TGTGCCAGCATGACAGGGGCCACCGGGGAGCTGTTTTTT CASMTGATGELFF
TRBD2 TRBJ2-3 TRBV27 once TGTGCCAGCAGTTGGAGACTAGCGGGAGGGTTAGATACGCAGTATTTT CASSWRLAGGLDTQYF
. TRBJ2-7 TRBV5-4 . TGTGCCAGCAGCTTAACAGGGAGGCACGAGCAGTACTTC CASSLTGRHEQYF
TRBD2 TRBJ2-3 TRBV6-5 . TGTGCCAGCAGAATAGCGGGAGCCGGCACAGATACGCAGTATTTT CASRIAGAGTDTQYF
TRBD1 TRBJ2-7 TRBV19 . TGTGCCAGTAGTGAGGGGGCGCGGGAGCAGTACTTC CASSEGAREQYF
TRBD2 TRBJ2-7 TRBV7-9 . TGTGCCGTCGTAGGGGGTGAACTAGCGGGAGGGCCTTACGAGCAGTACTTC CAVVGGELAGGPYEQYF
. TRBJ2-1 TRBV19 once TGTGCCAGTAGTATAGGGACACAGACCTACAATGAGCAGTTCTTC CASSIGTQTYNEQFF
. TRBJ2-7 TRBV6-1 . TGTGCCAGCAGTACGGACCTTTTGGGTTACGAGCAGTACTTC CASSTDLLGYEQYF
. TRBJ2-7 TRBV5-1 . TGCGCCAGCAGCTTAGAAGGGGGTTACGAGCAGTACTTC CASSLEGGYEQYF